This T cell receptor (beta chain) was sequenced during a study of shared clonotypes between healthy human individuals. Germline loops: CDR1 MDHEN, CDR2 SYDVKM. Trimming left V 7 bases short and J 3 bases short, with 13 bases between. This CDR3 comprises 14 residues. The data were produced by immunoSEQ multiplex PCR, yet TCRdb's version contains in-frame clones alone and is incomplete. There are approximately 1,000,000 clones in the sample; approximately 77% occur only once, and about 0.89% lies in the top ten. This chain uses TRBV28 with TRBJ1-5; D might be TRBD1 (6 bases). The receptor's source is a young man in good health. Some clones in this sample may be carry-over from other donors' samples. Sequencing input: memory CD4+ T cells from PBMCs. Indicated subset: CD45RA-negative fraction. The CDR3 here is CASTNGQNNQPQHF. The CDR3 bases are TGTGCCAGCACCAACGGACAGAACAATCAGCCCCAGCATTTT.